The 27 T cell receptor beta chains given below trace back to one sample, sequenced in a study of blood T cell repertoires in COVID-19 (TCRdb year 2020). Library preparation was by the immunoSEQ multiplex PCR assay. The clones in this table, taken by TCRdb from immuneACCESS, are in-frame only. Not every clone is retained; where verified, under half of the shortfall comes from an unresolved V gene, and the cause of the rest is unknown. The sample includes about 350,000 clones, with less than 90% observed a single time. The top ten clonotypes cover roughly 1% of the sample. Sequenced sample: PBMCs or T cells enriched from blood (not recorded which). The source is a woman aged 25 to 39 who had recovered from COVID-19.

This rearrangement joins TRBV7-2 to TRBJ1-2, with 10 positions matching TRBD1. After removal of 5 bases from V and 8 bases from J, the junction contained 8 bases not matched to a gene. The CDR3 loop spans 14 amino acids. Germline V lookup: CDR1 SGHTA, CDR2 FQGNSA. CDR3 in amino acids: CASSPQTGGMGYTF. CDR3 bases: TGTGCCAGCAGCCCCCAGACAGGGGGCATGGGCTACACCTTC.

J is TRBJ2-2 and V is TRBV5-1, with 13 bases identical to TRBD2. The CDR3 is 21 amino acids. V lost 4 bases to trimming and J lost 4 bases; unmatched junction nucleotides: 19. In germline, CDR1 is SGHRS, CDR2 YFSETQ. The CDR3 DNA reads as TGCGCCAGCAGCCCTTCGGGTCTGGGACTAGCGGGGAAGGGTGCCACCGGGGAGCTGTTTTTT. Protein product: CASSPSGLGLAGKGATGELFF.

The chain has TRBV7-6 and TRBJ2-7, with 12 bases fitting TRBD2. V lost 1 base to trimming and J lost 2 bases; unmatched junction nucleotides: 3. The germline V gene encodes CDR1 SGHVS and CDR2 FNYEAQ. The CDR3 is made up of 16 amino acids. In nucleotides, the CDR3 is TGTGCCAGCAGCTTAGGTGCTAGCGGGGGGGCCTACGAGCAGTACTTC. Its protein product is CASSLGASGGAYEQYF.

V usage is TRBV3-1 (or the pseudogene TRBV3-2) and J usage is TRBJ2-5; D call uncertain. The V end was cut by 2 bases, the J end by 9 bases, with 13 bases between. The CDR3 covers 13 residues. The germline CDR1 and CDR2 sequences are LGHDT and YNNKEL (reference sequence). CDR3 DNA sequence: TGTGCCAGCAGCCAAAATAACAGAAGGTCCCAGTACTTC. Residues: CASSQNNRRSQYF.

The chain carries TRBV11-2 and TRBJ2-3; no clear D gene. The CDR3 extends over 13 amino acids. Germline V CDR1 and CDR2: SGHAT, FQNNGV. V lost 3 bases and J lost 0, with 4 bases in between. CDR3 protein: CASSFRSTDTQYF. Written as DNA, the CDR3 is TGTGCCAGCAGCTTTCGTAGCACAGATACGCAGTATTTT.

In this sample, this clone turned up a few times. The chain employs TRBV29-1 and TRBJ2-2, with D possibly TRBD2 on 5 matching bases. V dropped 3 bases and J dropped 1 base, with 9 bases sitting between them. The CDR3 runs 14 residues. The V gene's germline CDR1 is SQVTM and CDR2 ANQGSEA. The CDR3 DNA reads TGCAGCGTTGATAGAGGGCAGAACACCGGGGAGCTGTTTTTT. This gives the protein CSVDRGQNTGELFF.

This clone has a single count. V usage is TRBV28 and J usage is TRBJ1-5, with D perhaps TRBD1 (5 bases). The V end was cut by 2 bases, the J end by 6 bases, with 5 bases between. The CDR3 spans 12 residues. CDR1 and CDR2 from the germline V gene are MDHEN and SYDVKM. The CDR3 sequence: CASSLGAQPQHF. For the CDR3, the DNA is TGTGCCAGCAGTTTAGGGGCTCAGCCCCAGCATTTT.

The CDR3 bases are TGTGCCAGCAGTCCGGGTTGGGAGAATGAGCAGTTCTTC. Residues: CASSPGWENEQFF. This chain uses TRBV28 with TRBJ2-1, with D possibly matching TRBD2 (5 bases). Per germline, CDR1 MDHEN and CDR2 SYDVKM. The CDR3 length is 13 residues. With 5 bases removed from V and 7 bases from J, the gap between germline ends came to 12 bases.

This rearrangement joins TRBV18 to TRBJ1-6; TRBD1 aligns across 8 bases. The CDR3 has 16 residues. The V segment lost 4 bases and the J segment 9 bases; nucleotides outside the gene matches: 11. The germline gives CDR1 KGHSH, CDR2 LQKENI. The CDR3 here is CASSLGGQGSASPLHF. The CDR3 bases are TGTGCCAGCTCACTAGGAGGACAGGGTTCGGCTTCACCCCTCCACTTT.

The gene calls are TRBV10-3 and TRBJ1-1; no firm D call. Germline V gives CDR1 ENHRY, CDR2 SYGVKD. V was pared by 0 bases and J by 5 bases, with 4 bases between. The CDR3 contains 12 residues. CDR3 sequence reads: CAISESRTEAFF. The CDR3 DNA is TGTGCCATCAGTGAGTCGAGGACTGAAGCTTTCTTT.

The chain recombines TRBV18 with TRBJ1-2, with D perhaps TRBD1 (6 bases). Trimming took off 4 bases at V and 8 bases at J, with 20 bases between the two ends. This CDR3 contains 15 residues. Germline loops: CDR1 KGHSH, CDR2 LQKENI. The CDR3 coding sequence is TGTGCCAGCTCACAAGACAGGCAACAATGGGGAGGCTACACCTTC. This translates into CASSQDRQQWGGYTF.

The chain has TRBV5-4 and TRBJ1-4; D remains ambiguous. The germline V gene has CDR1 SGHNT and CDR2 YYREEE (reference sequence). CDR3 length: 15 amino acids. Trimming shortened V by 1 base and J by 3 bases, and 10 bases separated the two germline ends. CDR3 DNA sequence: TGTGCCAGCAGCTTGAACAGCCAACCTAATGAAAAACTGTTTTTT. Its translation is CASSLNSQPNEKLFF.

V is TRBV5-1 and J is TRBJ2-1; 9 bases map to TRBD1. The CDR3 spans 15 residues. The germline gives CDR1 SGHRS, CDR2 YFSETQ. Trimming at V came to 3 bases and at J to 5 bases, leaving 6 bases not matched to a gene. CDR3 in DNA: TGCGCCAGCAGCTGGGGGGACAGGGATAACAATGAGCAGTTCTTC. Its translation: CASSWGDRDNNEQFF. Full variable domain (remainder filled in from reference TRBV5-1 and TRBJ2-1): KAGVTQTPRYLIKTRGQQVTLSCSPISGHRSVSWYQQTPGQGLQFLFEYFSETQRNKGNFPGRFSGRQFSNSRSEMNVSTLELGDSALYLCASSWGDRDNNEQFFGPGTRLTVL.

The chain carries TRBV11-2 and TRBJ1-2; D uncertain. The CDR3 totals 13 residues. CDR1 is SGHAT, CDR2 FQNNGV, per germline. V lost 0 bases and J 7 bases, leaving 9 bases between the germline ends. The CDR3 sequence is CASSLDPSIGYTF. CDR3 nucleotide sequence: TGTGCCAGCAGCTTAGATCCGAGTATTGGCTACACCTTC.

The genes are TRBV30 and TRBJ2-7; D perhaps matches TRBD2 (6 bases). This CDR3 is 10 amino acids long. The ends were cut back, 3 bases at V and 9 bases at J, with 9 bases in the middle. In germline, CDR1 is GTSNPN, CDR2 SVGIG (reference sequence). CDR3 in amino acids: CAWSAGLQYF. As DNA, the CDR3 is TGTGCCTGGAGCGCGGGGCTGCAGTACTTC. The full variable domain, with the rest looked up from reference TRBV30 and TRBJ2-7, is SQTIHQWPATLVQPVGSPLSLECTVEGTSNPNLYWYRQAAGRGLQLLFYSVGIGQISSEVPQNLSASRPQDRQFILSSKKLLLSDSGFYLCAWSAGLQYFGPGTRLTVT.

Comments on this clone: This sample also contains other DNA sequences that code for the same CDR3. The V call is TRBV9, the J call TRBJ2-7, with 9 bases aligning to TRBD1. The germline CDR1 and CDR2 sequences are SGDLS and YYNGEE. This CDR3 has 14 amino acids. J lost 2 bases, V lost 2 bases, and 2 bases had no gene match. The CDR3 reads CASSVGTGPYEQYF. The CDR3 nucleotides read TGTGCCAGCAGCGTCGGGACAGGGCCCTACGAGCAGTACTTC.

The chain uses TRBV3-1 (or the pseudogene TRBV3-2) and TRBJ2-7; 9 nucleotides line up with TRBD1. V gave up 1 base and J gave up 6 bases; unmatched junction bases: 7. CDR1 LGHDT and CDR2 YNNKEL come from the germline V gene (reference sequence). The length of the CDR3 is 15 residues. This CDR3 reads CASSQGRGQGREQYF. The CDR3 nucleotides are TGTGCCAGCAGCCAAGGGAGAGGACAGGGGCGCGAGCAGTACTTC.

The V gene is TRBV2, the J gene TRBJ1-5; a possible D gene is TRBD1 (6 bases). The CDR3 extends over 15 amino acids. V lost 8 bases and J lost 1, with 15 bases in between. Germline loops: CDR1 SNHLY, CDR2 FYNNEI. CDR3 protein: CASGGAGLSNQPQHF. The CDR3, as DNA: TGTGCCAGCGGGGGGGCCGGCTTGAGCAATCAGCCCCAGCATTTT.

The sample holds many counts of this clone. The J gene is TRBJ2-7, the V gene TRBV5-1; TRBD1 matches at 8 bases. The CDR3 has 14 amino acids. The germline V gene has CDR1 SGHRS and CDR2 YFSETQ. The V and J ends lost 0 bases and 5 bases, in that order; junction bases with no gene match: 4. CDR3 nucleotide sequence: TGCGCCAGCAGCTTGGGGACAGGGCTCAACGAGCAGTACTTC. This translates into CASSLGTGLNEQYF.

The CDR3 sequence: CSASARVGNTIYF. In DNA form, the CDR3 reads TGCAGTGCTAGTGCACGGGTGGGAAACACCATATATTTT. The chain employs TRBV20-1 and TRBJ1-3; D unresolved. Germline V lookup: CDR1 DFQATT, CDR2 SNEGSKA (reference sequence). V was trimmed by 3 bases and J by 4 bases, leaving 10 bases between them. This CDR3 spans 13 amino acids.

The CDR3 DNA reads TGTGCCAGCTCTCTTCTACCCCTCAGGGGGCCCTCATCGAACACTGAAGCTTTCTTT. Its protein product is CASSLLPLRGPSSNTEAFF. The chain couples TRBV18 to TRBJ1-1; TRBD1 matches at 8 bases. Germline CDR1 KGHSH, CDR2 LQKENI. V trimming: 6 bases; J trimming: 1 base; junction bases outside the gene matches: 19. The CDR3 length is 19 residues.

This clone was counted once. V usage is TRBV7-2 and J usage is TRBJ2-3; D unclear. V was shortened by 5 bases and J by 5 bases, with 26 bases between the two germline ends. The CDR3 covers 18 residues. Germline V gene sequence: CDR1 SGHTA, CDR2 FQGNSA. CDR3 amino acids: CASSPPIVEAVQLDTQYF. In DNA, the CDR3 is TGTGCCAGCAGCCCCCCCATAGTGGAAGCCGTACAGTTAGATACGCAGTATTTT.

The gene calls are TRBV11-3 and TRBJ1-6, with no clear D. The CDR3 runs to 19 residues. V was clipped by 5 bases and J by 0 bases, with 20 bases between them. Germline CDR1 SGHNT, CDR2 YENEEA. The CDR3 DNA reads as TGTGCCAGCAGCCCGCGCGGCCGGATAACGAGCTCCTATAATTCACCCCTCCACTTT. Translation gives CASSPRGRITSSYNSPLHF.

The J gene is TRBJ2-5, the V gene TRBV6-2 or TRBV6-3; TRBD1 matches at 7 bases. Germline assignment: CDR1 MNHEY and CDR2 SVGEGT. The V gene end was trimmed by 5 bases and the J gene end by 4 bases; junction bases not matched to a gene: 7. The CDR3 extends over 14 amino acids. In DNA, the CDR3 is TGTGCCAGCAGTCACGACAGGGTCCGAGAGACCCAGTACTTC. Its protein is CASSHDRVRETQYF.

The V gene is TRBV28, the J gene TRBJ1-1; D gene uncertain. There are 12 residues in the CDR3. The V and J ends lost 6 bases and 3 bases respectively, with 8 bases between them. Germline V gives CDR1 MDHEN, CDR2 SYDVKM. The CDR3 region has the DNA TGTGCCAGCAGGGGCGCCGACACTGAAGCTTTCTTT. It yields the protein CASRGADTEAFF.

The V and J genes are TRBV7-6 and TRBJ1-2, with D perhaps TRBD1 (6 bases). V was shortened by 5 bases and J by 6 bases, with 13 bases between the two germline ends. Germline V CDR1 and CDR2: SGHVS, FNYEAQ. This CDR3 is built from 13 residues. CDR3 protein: CASSTQGLDGYTF. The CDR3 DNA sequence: TGTGCCAGCAGCACCCAGGGGCTGGATGGCTACACCTTC.

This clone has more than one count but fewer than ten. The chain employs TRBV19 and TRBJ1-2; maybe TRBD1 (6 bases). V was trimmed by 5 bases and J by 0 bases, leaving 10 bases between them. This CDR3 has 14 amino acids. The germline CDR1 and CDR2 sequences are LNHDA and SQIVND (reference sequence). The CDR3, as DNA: TGTGCCAGTAGTCGACAGGTTTCTAACTATGGCTACACCTTC. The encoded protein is CASSRQVSNYGYTF. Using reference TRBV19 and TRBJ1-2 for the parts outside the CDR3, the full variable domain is DGGITQSPKYLFRKEGQNVTLSCEQNLNHDAMYWYRQDPGQGLRLIYYSQIVNDFQKGDIAEGYSVSREKKESFPLTVTSAQKNPTAFYLCASSRQVSNYGYTFGSGTRLTVV.